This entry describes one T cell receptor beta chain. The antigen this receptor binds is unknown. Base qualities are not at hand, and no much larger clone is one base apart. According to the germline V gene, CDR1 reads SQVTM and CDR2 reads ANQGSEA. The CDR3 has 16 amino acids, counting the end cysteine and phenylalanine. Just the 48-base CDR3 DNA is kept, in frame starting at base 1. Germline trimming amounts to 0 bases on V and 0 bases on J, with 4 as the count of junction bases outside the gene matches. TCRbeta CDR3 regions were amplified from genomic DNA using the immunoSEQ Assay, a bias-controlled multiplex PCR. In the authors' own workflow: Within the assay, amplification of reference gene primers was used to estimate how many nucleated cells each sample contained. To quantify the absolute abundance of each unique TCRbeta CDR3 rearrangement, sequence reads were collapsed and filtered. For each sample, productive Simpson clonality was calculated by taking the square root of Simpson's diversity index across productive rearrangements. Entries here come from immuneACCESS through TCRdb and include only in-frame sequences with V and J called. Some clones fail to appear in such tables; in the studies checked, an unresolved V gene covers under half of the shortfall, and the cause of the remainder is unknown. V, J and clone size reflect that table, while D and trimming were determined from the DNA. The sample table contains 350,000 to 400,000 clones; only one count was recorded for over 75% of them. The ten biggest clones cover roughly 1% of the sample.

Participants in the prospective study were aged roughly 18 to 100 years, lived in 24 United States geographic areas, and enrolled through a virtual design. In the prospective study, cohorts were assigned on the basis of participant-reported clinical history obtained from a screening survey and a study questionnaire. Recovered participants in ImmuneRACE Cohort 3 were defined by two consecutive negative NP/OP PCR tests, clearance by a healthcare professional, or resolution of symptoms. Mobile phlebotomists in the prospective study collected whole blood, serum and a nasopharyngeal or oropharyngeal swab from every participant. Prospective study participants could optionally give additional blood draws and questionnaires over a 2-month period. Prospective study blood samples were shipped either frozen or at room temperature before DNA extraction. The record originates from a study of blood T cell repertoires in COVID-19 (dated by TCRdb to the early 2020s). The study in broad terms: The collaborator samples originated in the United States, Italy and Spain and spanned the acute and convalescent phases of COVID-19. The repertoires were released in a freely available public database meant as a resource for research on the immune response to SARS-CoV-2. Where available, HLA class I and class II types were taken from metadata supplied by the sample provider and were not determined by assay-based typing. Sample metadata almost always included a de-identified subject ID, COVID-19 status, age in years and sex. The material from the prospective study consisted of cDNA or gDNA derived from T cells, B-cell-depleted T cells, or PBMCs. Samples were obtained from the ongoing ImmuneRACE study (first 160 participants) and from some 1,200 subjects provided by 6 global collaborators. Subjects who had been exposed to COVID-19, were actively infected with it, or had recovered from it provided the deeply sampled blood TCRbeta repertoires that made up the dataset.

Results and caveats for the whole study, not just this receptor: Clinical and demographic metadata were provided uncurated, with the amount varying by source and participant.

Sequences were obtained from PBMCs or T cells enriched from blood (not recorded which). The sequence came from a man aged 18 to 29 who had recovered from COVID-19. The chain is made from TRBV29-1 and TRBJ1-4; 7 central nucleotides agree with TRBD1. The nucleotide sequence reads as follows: TGCAGCGTTGAAGATCTCAGGGGGGCAACTAATGAAAAACTGTTTTTT. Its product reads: CSVEDLRGATNEKLFF.